The 21 T cell receptor beta chains reported below all come from one sample, sequenced in a study of radiation and T cells in renal cell carcinoma. Using immunoSEQ multiplex PCR, the repertoire was profiled, and TCRdb retains in-frame clones only, with some absent. The table shows 140,000 to 150,000 clones, with 88% occurring only once. Time point described: baseline pretreatment blood. Treatment in this sample: 15 Gy SBRT to primary tumor, nephrectomy 4 weeks later. The source was blood, collected from a patient whose treatment included radiotherapy and nephrectomy. These receptors were collected from a woman between 65 and 79 years old with renal cell carcinoma.

V is TRBV19 and J is TRBJ2-5; perhaps TRBD1 as D (6 bases). CDR3 length: 16 amino acids. Germline V gene sequence: CDR1 LNHDA, CDR2 SQIVND (reference sequence). The ends were cut back, 2 bases at V and 2 bases at J, with 15 bases in the middle. The DNA for the CDR3 is TGTGCCAGTAGTATAATGACAGGCGGAGGACAAGAGACCCAGTACTTC. This sequence encodes CASSIMTGGGQETQYF.

The V and J genes are TRBV5-3 and TRBJ1-1; D is unclear. TRBV5-3 counts as an open reading frame of uncertain function. CDR3 length: 10 residues. The V gene lost 5 bases and the J gene lost 11 bases, with 10 bases spanning the gap. The CDR3 DNA sequence: TGTGCCAGAAGTCACTTCAACGCTTTCTTT. Protein: CARSHFNAFF.

The chain recombines TRBV5-4 with TRBJ1-4, with D unclear. Between the trimmed V and J ends, which lost 0 bases and 5 bases, there was a span of 14 bases. The germline gives CDR1 SGHNT, CDR2 YYREEE (reference sequence). This CDR3 is built from 16 residues. The CDR3 nucleotides are TGTGCCAGCAGCTTGGGCCGTGGGCGGTTAAATGAAAAACTGTTTTTT. Its translation is CASSLGRGRLNEKLFF.

This clone was seen only a few times. The genes are TRBV6-6 and TRBJ1-2; 9 nucleotides line up with TRBD1. Germline V gene data show CDR1 as MNHNY and CDR2 as SVGAGI (reference sequence). The CDR3 extends over 14 amino acids. The ends lost 6 bases at V and 3 bases at J; junction bases unmatched: 5. This chain's CDR3 is CASRRGTGYYGYTF. CDR3 nucleotides: TGTGCCAGCAGGCGCGGGACAGGGTACTATGGCTACACCTTC.

This chain connects TRBV19 to TRBJ2-3, with 13 bases aligning to TRBD2. Germline CDR1 LNHDA, CDR2 SQIVND (reference sequence). The V segment lost 9 bases and the J segment 1 base; nucleotides outside the gene matches: 10. This CDR3 has 17 residues. Here the CDR3 DNA reads TGTGCCAGCCATACTAGCGGGGGGGCCGTCGGCACAGATACGCAGTATTTT. Its translation: CASHTSGGAVGTDTQYF.

The chain couples TRBV4-3 to TRBJ2-7, with TRBD1 matching over 9 bases. CDR3 length: 18 residues. V was clipped by 3 bases and J by 4 bases; unmatched bases: 16. The V gene's germline CDR1 is LGHNA and CDR2 YSLEER. The CDR3 DNA reads TGCGCCAGCAGCCACCCCAAGGGACAGGGTTCTAGATCGTACGAGCAGTACTTC. Its translation is CASSHPKGQGSRSYEQYF.

V usage is TRBV7-6 and J usage is TRBJ2-3, with a possible D match to TRBD1 (5 bases). Trimming removed 1 base at V and 2 bases at J, with 13 bases between. The CDR3 runs to 16 residues. In germline, CDR1 is SGHVS, CDR2 FNYEAQ. The CDR3 reads CASSLGGQTYTDTQYF. CDR3 nucleotide sequence: TGTGCCAGCAGCTTAGGGGGCCAGACTTACACAGATACGCAGTATTTT.

The V and J genes are TRBV18 and TRBJ1-2; TRBD1 matches 11 bases. In germline, CDR1 is KGHSH, CDR2 LQKENI. The CDR3 length is 14 residues. Trimming took 1 base from V and 10 from J; bases not matched to a gene: 5. CDR3 DNA: TGTGCCAGCTCACCACTGTCGGGACAGGGGGACTACACCTTC. This gives the protein CASSPLSGQGDYTF.

This clone was counted once. The rearrangement links TRBV2 to TRBJ1-1, with 9 positions matching TRBD1. Trimming at V came to 4 bases and at J to 4 bases, leaving 4 bases not matched to a gene. CDR3 size: 14 residues. CDR1 and CDR2 from the germline V gene are SNHLY and FYNNEI. CDR3 in amino acids: CASSAGQGSTEAFF. In DNA, the CDR3 is TGTGCCAGCAGTGCGGGACAGGGAAGCACTGAAGCTTTCTTT.

The chain combines TRBV28 with TRBJ1-2; D call uncertain. The germline V gene has CDR1 MDHEN and CDR2 SYDVKM. Deletions cut 1 base from V and 7 bases from J, with 10 bases between. CDR3 length: 13 residues. CDR3 sequence (DNA): TGTGCCAGCAGTTTATCGCTTCAAGTTGGCTACACCTTC. Translation: CASSLSLQVGYTF.

V and J are TRBV27 and TRBJ2-7, with D unclear. Per the germline V gene, CDR1 is MNHEY and CDR2 is SMNVEV (reference sequence). Trimming left V 7 bases short and J 3 bases short, with 13 bases between. This CDR3 contains 13 residues. The CDR3 DNA reads as TGTGCCAGCACCCCTTCTACCATCTACGAGCAGTACTTC. Translating gives CASTPSTIYEQYF.

This chain's CDR3 is CAWTGSGANVLTF. CDR3 sequence (DNA): TGTGCCTGGACAGGGTCTGGGGCCAACGTCCTGACTTTC. The chain uses TRBV30 and TRBJ2-6, with D tentatively TRBD1 (5 bases). The germline V gene encodes CDR1 GTSNPN and CDR2 SVGIG (reference sequence). The CDR3 covers 13 residues. The ends were cut back, 4 bases at V and 1 base at J, with 5 bases in the middle.

The chain combines TRBV7-2 with TRBJ2-5; D call uncertain. CDR3 length: 13 residues. Germline V gives CDR1 SGHTA, CDR2 FQGNSA. V was clipped by 1 base and J by 2 bases, with 5 bases between them. The CDR3, as DNA: TGTGCCAGCAGCTTAGTGCGTCAAGAGACCCAGTACTTC. It encodes CASSLVRQETQYF. The full variable domain, its missing parts supplied by reference TRBV7-2 and TRBJ2-5, is GAGVSQSPSNKVTEKGKDVELRCDPISGHTALYWYRQSLGQGLEFLIYFQGNSAPDKSGLPSDRFSAERTGGSVSTLTIQRTQQEDSAVYLCASSLVRQETQYFGPGTRLLVL.

The chain couples TRBV9 to TRBJ2-2; 14 bases are shared with TRBD2. With V trimmed by 4 bases and J by 5 bases, 10 bases remained unmatched. Germline lookup yields CDR1 SGDLS and CDR2 YYNGEE. The CDR3 contains 18 residues. The CDR3, as DNA: TGTGCCAGCAGCCCGGGACTAGCGGGGGCGTACGGGACCGGGGAGCTGTTTTTT. Amino acid sequence: CASSPGLAGAYGTGELFF.

The CDR3 here is CASIGVRGRNEQFF. The CDR3, as DNA: TGTGCCAGCATCGGGGTTAGGGGGCGAAATGAGCAGTTCTTC. The rearrangement links TRBV28 to TRBJ2-1; 7 nucleotides match TRBD1. The CDR3 is 14 residues long. Germline assignment: CDR1 MDHEN and CDR2 SYDVKM. V lost 7 bases and J lost 7; bases outside the gene matches: 10.

The CDR3 here is CASSLEVARQETQYF. CDR3 bases: TGTGCCAGCAGCTTGGAGGTAGCCCGGCAAGAGACCCAGTACTTC. The chain carries TRBV5-4 and TRBJ2-5; D is ambiguous. CDR1 and CDR2 from the germline V gene are SGHNT and YYREEE (reference sequence). The CDR3 spans 15 residues. V lost 0 bases and J lost 2, with 11 bases in between.

V gene TRBV6-5 combines with J gene TRBJ1-2; 7 bases match TRBD1. This CDR3 region has 13 residues. Germline CDR1 reads MNHEY; CDR2 reads SVGAGI. Trimming removed 5 bases from V and 3 bases from J; junction bases left unmatched: 3. CDR3 nucleotide sequence: TGTGCCAGCAGTGGCAGGGGGGACTATGGCTACACCTTC. This gives the protein CASSGRGDYGYTF.

The V gene is TRBV21-1, the J gene TRBJ1-4; the D segment call TRBD1 is taken from the table without a DNA check. TRBV21-1 is an annotated pseudogene. The CDR3 is 18 residues long. The CDR3 reads CASSNRHFNRESNEKLFF. The DNA for the CDR3 is TGTGCCAGCAGCAACCGCCATTTTAACAGGGAGTCCAATGAAAAACTGTTTTTT.

The gene calls are TRBV27 and TRBJ2-1, with 8 bases that match TRBD2. The junction had 7 bases not matched to a gene; V was cut back by 4 bases and J by 5 bases. Germline-derived CDR1 and CDR2 are MNHEY and SMNVEV (reference sequence). The CDR3 runs to 15 residues. CDR3 protein: CASSYRLATNNEQFF. The CDR3 region has the DNA TGTGCCAGCAGTTACAGACTAGCGACCAACAATGAGCAGTTCTTC.

The chain joins TRBV7-8 to TRBJ1-1, with D tentatively TRBD1 (5 bases). Germline values: CDR1 SGHVS, CDR2 FQNEAQ. This CDR3 is built from 15 residues. V was clipped by 8 bases and J by 0 bases, with 16 bases between them. The CDR3 loop is CASLETENMNTEAFF. Written as DNA, the CDR3 is TGTGCCAGCCTCGAGACAGAGAACATGAACACTGAAGCTTTCTTT.

V is TRBV27 and J is TRBJ2-2; unclear D gene. CDR1 and CDR2 (germline): MNHEY, SMNVEV (reference sequence). The V and J ends lost 4 bases and 1 base respectively, with 16 bases between them. This CDR3 spans 17 amino acids. CDR3 sequence (DNA): TGTGCCAGCAGTTCCCTTCAAATCGCCAAGAACACCGGGGAGCTGTTTTTT. Translating it yields CASSSLQIAKNTGELFF.